One sample yielded the 24 T cell receptor beta chains listed below, sequenced in a study of CD4+ T cells in melanoma. The repertoire was sequenced with immunoSEQ multiplex PCR; TCRdb's copy has only in-frame clones and lacks some. The repertoire includes about 140,000 clones, 80% to 95% of them detected once, and less than 2% sits in the top ten. The origin of the receptors is a human donor with melanoma.

This clone was recorded once. The chain is built from TRBV2 and TRBJ1-1; TRBD1 is a possible D gene (6 bases). This CDR3 comprises 15 residues. V was shortened by 4 bases and J by 1 base, with 13 bases between the two germline ends. Germline V lookup: CDR1 SNHLY, CDR2 FYNNEI. The CDR3 DNA is TGTGCCAGCAGTGTCTCTCTGACAGGGAACACTGAAGCTTTCTTT. As protein: CASSVSLTGNTEAFF.

A remark on this clone: Other DNA sequences in the same sample also yield this CDR3. The chain is built from TRBV10-3 and TRBJ1-1; D perhaps matches TRBD1 (5 bases). This CDR3 has 14 amino acids. Looked up from germline, CDR1 is ENHRY and CDR2 is SYGVKD. Between the trimmed V and J ends, which lost 0 bases and 10 bases, there was a span of 15 bases. The CDR3 here is CAISESGDRDGAFF. The CDR3 nucleotides read TGTGCCATCAGTGAGTCGGGGGACCGAGATGGAGCTTTCTTT.

The V and J genes are TRBV14 and TRBJ1-6, with 7 bases identical to TRBD1. The trim removed 3 bases at V and 4 bases at J, leaving 3 bases unmatched. Germline V gene sequence: CDR1 SGHDN, CDR2 FVKESK. The length of the CDR3 is 15 residues. The CDR3 sequence is CASSQSQGYNSPLHF. Written as DNA, the CDR3 is TGTGCCAGCAGCCAGTCACAGGGGTATAATTCACCCCTCCACTTT.

The chain couples TRBV10-2 to TRBJ1-2; D is undetermined. V lost 0 bases and J lost 2, with 4 bases in between. The CDR3 spans 13 residues. Germline-derived CDR1 and CDR2 are WSHSY and SAAADI. The CDR3 bases are TGCGCCAGCAGTGAGTCGCGGAACTATGGCTACACCTTC. This translates into CASSESRNYGYTF.

The rearrangement uses TRBV7-8 and TRBJ1-5; TRBD1 might be the D (5 bases). V was clipped by 6 bases and J by 5 bases, with 14 bases between them. This CDR3 has 14 amino acids. Germline values: CDR1 SGHVS, CDR2 FQNEAQ. The CDR3 here is CASRPDTLHQPQHF. CDR3 sequence (DNA): TGTGCCAGCAGACCGGACACGCTTCATCAGCCCCAGCATTTT.

V usage is TRBV7-9 and J usage is TRBJ2-7; D is uncertain. The V gene lost 2 bases and the J gene lost 6 bases, with 8 bases spanning the gap. There are 12 residues in the CDR3. Germline loops: CDR1 SEHNR, CDR2 FQNEAQ (reference sequence). The CDR3 DNA follows: TGTGCCAGCAGCTTAAGTTTGGCCGAGCAGTACTTC. It translates to CASSLSLAEQYF.

This clone was recorded only once. This rearrangement joins TRBV27 to TRBJ2-7, with D tentatively TRBD1 (5 bases). This CDR3 is 13 amino acids long. V was cut by 5 bases and J by 0 bases, with 8 bases left in between. Per the germline V gene, CDR1 is MNHEY and CDR2 is SMNVEV (reference sequence). CDR3 in amino acids: CASSKDISYEQYF. Here the CDR3 DNA reads TGTGCCAGCAGTAAGGACATCTCCTACGAGCAGTACTTC.

The chain has TRBV7-3 and TRBJ2-3; D remains unclear. Trimming stripped 8 bases from V and 4 bases from J, with 16 bases between. The CDR3 is 14 residues long. Germline V gene sequence: CDR1 SGHTA, CDR2 FQGTGA. This CDR3 reads CASSSAGPSDTQYF. In nucleotides, the CDR3 is TGTGCCAGCTCTTCAGCCGGCCCCTCAGATACGCAGTATTTT.

The chain has TRBV18 and TRBJ2-2; D unclear. Germline loops: CDR1 KGHSH, CDR2 LQKENI. The CDR3 length is 15 residues. The V end was cut by 2 bases, the J end by 7 bases, with 14 bases between. For the CDR3, the DNA is TGTGCCAGCTCACCAAGGCACGCCGAAGACGGGGAGCTGTTTTTT. Translating gives CASSPRHAEDGELFF.

The gene calls are TRBV5-6 and TRBJ1-6; 12 bases fit TRBD1. Germline CDR1 is SGHDT and CDR2 is YYEEEE. The CDR3 loop spans 17 amino acids. Trimming at V came to 1 base and at J to 10 bases, leaving 9 bases not matched to a gene. The CDR3 protein is CASSLLGTGGVRSPLHF. The CDR3 DNA follows: TGTGCCAGCAGCTTGCTCGGGACAGGGGGCGTTCGGTCACCCCTCCACTTT.

The CDR3: CASSEGTGDYYGYTF. The CDR3 DNA sequence: TGTGCCAGCAGTGAAGGGACAGGAGATTATTATGGCTACACCTTC. V is TRBV25-1 and J is TRBJ1-2; 8 bases align to TRBD1. Germline V gives CDR1 MGHDK, CDR2 SYGVNS. J gave up 5 bases and V 2 bases, and 7 bases lay outside the gene matches. The CDR3 is made up of 15 amino acids.

The chain uses TRBV6-5 and TRBJ1-1; maybe TRBD1 (6 bases). The CDR3 loop spans 15 amino acids. Germline V gives CDR1 MNHEY, CDR2 SVGAGI. V gave up 6 bases and J gave up 5 bases, with 19 bases separating them. The CDR3 region is CASSKPTGARTEAFF. The CDR3 bases are TGTGCCAGCAGCAAACCCACGGGGGCGAGGACTGAAGCTTTCTTT.

This clone was seen just once. The chain carries TRBV19 and TRBJ2-7, with 8 nucleotides matching TRBD1. This CDR3 has 15 amino acids. CDR1 and CDR2 from the germline V gene are LNHDA and SQIVND (reference sequence). The V segment lost 6 bases and the J segment 7 bases; nucleotides outside the gene matches: 14. The CDR3 nucleotides are TGTGCCAGTAGGTCAACCGGGACAGGCGCTGGGGAGCAGTACTTC. Translation: CASRSTGTGAGEQYF.

This sequence joins TRBV5-6 and TRBJ2-7, with D maybe TRBD1 (6 bases). CDR1 and CDR2 from the germline V gene are SGHDT and YYEEEE. The CDR3 has 12 residues. With 1 base removed from V and 6 bases from J, the gap between germline ends came to 8 bases. The CDR3 bases are TGTGCCAGCAGCTTGCAGGGGTTCGAGCAGTACTTC. Protein sequence: CASSLQGFEQYF.

J is TRBJ1-3 and V is TRBV10-1, with D unclear. V lost 5 bases and J lost 0, with 11 bases in between. From germline, CDR1 is WNHNN and CDR2 SYGVQD (reference sequence). This CDR3 has 15 residues. This CDR3 is CASSHDGSSGNTIYF. CDR3 nucleotide sequence: TGCGCCAGCAGTCACGACGGGAGCTCTGGAAACACCATATATTTT.

The chain combines TRBV5-5 with TRBJ2-7, with a tentative D call TRBD2 (6 bases). Germline V gene data show CDR1 as SGHKS and CDR2 as YYEKEE (reference sequence). The CDR3 has 13 residues. Trimming cost V 3 bases and J 9 bases, with 16 bases left between them. CDR3 sequence reads: CASSSVEGTVQYF. In DNA form, the CDR3 reads TGTGCCAGCAGCTCCGTGGAGGGAACTGTGCAGTACTTC.

The chain carries TRBV6-5 and TRBJ1-2, with D possibly matching TRBD1 (5 bases). V shed 4 bases and J shed 3 bases, with 9 bases lying between them. The germline V gene encodes CDR1 MNHEY and CDR2 SVGAGI. The CDR3 contains 13 residues. The CDR3 nucleotides read TGTGCCAGCAGTTCCAGGGAGGACTATGGCTACACCTTC. Translation gives CASSSREDYGYTF.

Written as DNA, the CDR3 is TGTGCCTGGAGTGTAGGCGTGGTCCAAGAGACCCAGTACTTC. This codes for CAWSVGVVQETQYF. The chain joins TRBV30 to TRBJ2-5, with D unclear. The CDR3 length is 14 residues. Looked up from germline, CDR1 is GTSNPN and CDR2 is SVGIG (reference sequence). Trimming removed 0 bases from V and 1 base from J, with 9 bases in between. Full variable domain (missing parts from reference TRBV30 and TRBJ2-5): SQTIHQWPATLVQPVGSPLSLECTVEGTSNPNLYWYRQAAGRGLQLLFYSVGIGQISSEVPQNLSASRPQDRQFILSSKKLLLSDSGFYLCAWSVGVVQETQYFGPGTRLLVL.

The chain joins TRBV27 to TRBJ1-2; 8 nucleotides line up with TRBD1. The CDR3 extends over 13 amino acids. Germline CDR1 MNHEY, CDR2 SMNVEV (reference sequence). V was pared by 3 bases and J by 8 bases, with 5 bases of the junction left unmatched. CDR3 amino acids: CASSFSQGGGYTF. The CDR3 bases are TGTGCCAGCAGTTTTTCACAGGGGGGCGGCTACACCTTC.

The rearrangement links TRBV7-3 to TRBJ1-6, with a weak D call TRBD1 (6 bases). V lost 5 bases, J lost 6 bases, and 14 bases lay in between. The CDR3 runs 15 residues. Germline V gene data show CDR1 as SGHTA and CDR2 as FQGTGA. The CDR3 sequence is CASSLLGAGNSPLHF. As DNA, the CDR3 is TGTGCCAGCAGCCTCCTGGGGGCTGGTAATTCACCCCTCCACTTT. The variable domain in full, completed from reference TRBV7-3 and TRBJ1-6, reads GAGVSQTPSNKVTEKGKYVELRCDPISGHTALYWYRQSLGQGPEFLIYFQGTGAADDSGLPNDRFFAVRPEGSVSTLKIQRTERGDSAVYLCASSLLGAGNSPLHFGNGTRLTVT.

The V gene is TRBV15, the J gene TRBJ1-1; D not certain. The CDR3 is 15 amino acids. The V end lost 0 bases, the J end lost 2 bases, and 10 bases lay between the germline ends. CDR1 LNHNV and CDR2 YYDKDF come from the germline V gene (reference sequence). CDR3 sequence (DNA): TGTGCCACCAGCAGAGATCTCGAGTTAAACACTGAAGCTTTCTTT. This codes for CATSRDLELNTEAFF.

V is TRBV6-1 and J is TRBJ1-1; D possibly corresponds to TRBD1 (6 bases). Germline lookup yields CDR1 MNHNS and CDR2 SASEGT. Trimming removed 2 bases at V and 4 bases at J, with 14 bases between. The CDR3 has 15 amino acids. In DNA, the CDR3 is TGTGCCAGCAGTGAAACCGACAGGCTTTTCACTGAAGCTTTCTTT. Its translation is CASSETDRLFTEAFF.

The chain carries TRBV10-1 and TRBJ1-2, with a tentative D call TRBD1 (6 bases). Between the trimmed V and J ends, which lost 4 bases and 2 bases, there was a span of 8 bases. This CDR3 has 13 amino acids. Germline values: CDR1 WNHNN, CDR2 SYGVQD (reference sequence). The CDR3 is CASSGDRNYGYTF. CDR3 nucleotide sequence: TGCGCCAGCAGTGGTGACAGGAACTATGGCTACACCTTC.

The rearrangement links TRBV7-6 to TRBJ2-3; TRBD2 aligns across 11 bases. Germline lookup yields CDR1 SGHVS and CDR2 FNYEAQ. J was trimmed by 4 bases and V by 5 bases; bases with no gene match: 5. The CDR3 totals 15 residues. CDR3 sequence reads: CASSRSGGEADTQYF. Written as DNA, the CDR3 is TGTGCCAGCAGCCGTAGCGGGGGGGAGGCAGATACGCAGTATTTT.